The clone carrying this TCR beta chain has only a few counts. As yet, its antigen is unknown. The sample belongs to a study of cytomegalovirus exposure and HLA in healthy donors. Whole-study results and caveats: Most subjects had HLA-A and HLA-B alleles reportedly predicted accurately by TCR beta sequences. The Asian-associated ancestry cluster reportedly had fewer N-insertions than the roughly 720-donor mean in a later analysis.

The V and J ends lost 7 bases and 11 bases respectively, with 20 bases between them. The CDR3 is 13 amino acids. The V gene's germline CDR1 is MNHEY and CDR2 SVGAGI. PCR employed 60 Vbeta and 13 Jbeta primers. Clones were read by immunoSEQ multiplex PCR, and TCRdb kept only the in-frame ones, dropping some. The sample lists approximately 150,000 clones, approximately 70% occurring once. This receptor was obtained from a woman between 35 and 50 years old in good health and CMV-seropositive. This chain connects TRBV6-5 to TRBJ1-1; TRBD1 might be the D (5 bases). The sequenced sample consisted of PBMCs. The CDR3 loop is CASIPPAPGEAFF. DNA of the CDR3: TGTGCCAGCATTCCCCCGGCCCCGGGGGAGGCTTTCTTT.